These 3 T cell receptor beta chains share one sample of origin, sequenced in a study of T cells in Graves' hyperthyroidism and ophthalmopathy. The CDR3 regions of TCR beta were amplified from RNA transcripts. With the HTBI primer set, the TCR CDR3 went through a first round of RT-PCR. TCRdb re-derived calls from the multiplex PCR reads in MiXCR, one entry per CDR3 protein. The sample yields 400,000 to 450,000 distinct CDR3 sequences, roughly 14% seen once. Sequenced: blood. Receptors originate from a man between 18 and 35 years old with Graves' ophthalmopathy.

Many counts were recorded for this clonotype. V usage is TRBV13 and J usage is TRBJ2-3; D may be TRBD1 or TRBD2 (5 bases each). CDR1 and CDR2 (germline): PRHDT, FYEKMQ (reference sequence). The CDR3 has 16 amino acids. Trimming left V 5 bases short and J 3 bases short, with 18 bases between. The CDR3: CASSLGLGERTDTQYF. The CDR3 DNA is TGTGCCAGCAGCCTTGGTTTGGGGGAGAGAACAGATACGCAGTATTTT.

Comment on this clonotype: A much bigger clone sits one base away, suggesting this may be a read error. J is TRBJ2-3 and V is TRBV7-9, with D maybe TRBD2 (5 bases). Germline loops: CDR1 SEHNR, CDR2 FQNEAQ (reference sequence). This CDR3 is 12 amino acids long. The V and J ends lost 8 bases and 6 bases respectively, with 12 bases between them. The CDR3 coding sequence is TGTGCCAGCGGCGTTTCTAGCGATACGCAGTATTTT. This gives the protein CASGVSSDTQYF.

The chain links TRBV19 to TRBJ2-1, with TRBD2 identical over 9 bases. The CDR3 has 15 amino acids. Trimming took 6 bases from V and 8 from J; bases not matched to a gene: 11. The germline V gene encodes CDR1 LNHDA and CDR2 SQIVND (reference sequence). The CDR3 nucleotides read TGTGCCAGTAGGTCTAGCGGGACCCTCGGGGATGAGCAGTTCTTC. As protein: CASRSSGTLGDEQFF.